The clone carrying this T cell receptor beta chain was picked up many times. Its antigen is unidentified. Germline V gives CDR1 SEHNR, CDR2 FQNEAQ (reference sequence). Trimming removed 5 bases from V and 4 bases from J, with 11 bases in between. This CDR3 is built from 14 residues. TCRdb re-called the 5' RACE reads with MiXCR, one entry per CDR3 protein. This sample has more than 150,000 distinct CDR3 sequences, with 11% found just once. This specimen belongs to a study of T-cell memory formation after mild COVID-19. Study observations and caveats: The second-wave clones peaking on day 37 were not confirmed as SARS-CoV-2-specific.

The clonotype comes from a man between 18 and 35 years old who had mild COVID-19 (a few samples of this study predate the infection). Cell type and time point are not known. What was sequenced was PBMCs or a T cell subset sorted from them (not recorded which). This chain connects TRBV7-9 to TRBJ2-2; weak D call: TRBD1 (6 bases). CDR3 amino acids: CASSRTDGTGELFF. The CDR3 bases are TGTGCCAGCAGCCGGACAGATGGCACCGGGGAGCTGTTTTTT.